This paragraph covers one T cell receptor (beta chain) sequence. No antigen is known for it. Within one base of it there is no much larger clone, and no base qualities were kept. TCRbeta CDR3 regions were amplified from genomic DNA using the immunoSEQ Assay, a bias-controlled multiplex PCR. The authors' pipeline ran thus. Within the assay, amplification of reference gene primers was used to estimate how many nucleated cells each sample contained. To quantify the absolute abundance of each unique TCRbeta CDR3 rearrangement, sequence reads were collapsed and filtered. For each sample, productive Simpson clonality was calculated as the square root of Simpson's diversity index across productive rearrangements. The table was pulled from immuneACCESS by TCRdb, which kept in-frame rearrangements only. Such tables lose some clones; where checked, under half of the loss comes from unresolved V genes, and the rest has no known cause. From that table come the V and J calls and clone size; the DNA was used to work out D and trimming. The sample table holds 300,000 to 400,000 clones, of which over 75% were seen once. The ten largest clonotypes hold roughly 4% of the sample.

The data originate from a study of blood T cell repertoires in COVID-19 (dated by TCRdb to 2020 to 2022). Regarding the study in general: Collaborator samples came from the United States, Italy and Spain and covered acute and convalescent phases of COVID-19. The material from the prospective study consisted of cDNA or gDNA derived from T cells, B-cell-depleted T cells, or PBMCs. Deeply sampled blood TCRbeta repertoires from subjects exposed to, actively infected with, or recovered from COVID-19 were included in the dataset. A freely available public database, intended as a resource for researchers studying the immune response to SARS-CoV-2, is where the repertoires were released. Samples came from the ongoing ImmuneRACE study (first 160 participants) plus 1,254 subjects from 6 global collaborators. Sample metadata almost always included a de-identified subject ID, COVID-19 status, age in years and sex. Where HLA class I and class II types were available, the types were taken from metadata supplied by the sample provider, not from assay-based typing.

The research as a whole found: Clinical and demographic metadata were provided uncurated, with the amount varying by source and participant.

Whole blood was collected in K2EDTA tubes by collaborating institutions according to the institutions' own protocols. For TCRbeta analysis, collaborators shipped samples as frozen whole blood, isolated PBMCs, or DNA extracted from either of those sample types. The germline V gene (reference sequence) provides CDR1 SEHNR and CDR2 FQNEAQ. From the cysteine up to the phenylalanine, the CDR3 has a length of 15 residues. Just the 45-base CDR3 DNA is kept, in frame starting at base 1. V loses 5 bases, J loses 2 bases, and the germline ends lie 15 bases apart. The V and J segments used are TRBV7-9 and TRBJ1-2; TRBD1 might be the D gene, on 6 matching bases. The TCR sequence derives from a woman between 50 and 59 years old with active or convalescent COVID-19. Sequencing was carried out using peripheral blood. The CDR3 reads as follows: CASSPSGGANYGYTF. Here is the DNA: TGTGCCAGCAGCCCCTCTGGGGGCGCGAACTATGGCTACACCTTC.